The 21 T cell receptor beta chains below come from one sample, sequenced in a study of control samples from healthy donors and cancer patients. Data came from immunoSEQ multiplex PCR; TCRdb stores just in-frame clones and leaves some out. The sample holds about 410,000 clones, around 90% seen once. Sequenced material: PBMCs. These receptors all come from a man aged 35 to 55 with head and neck cancer.

The genes are TRBV11-3 and TRBJ2-3; D ambiguous. CDR3 length equals 14 residues. V lost 2 bases, J lost 0 bases, and 6 bases lay in between. Per germline, CDR1 SGHNT and CDR2 YENEEA. CDR3 in amino acids: CASSLRSSTDTQYF. In DNA, the CDR3 is TGTGCCAGCAGCTTAAGAAGTAGCACAGATACGCAGTATTTT.

This clone was observed a few times. The chain employs TRBV10-3 and TRBJ1-3; D is ambiguous. CDR3 length equals 13 residues. Germline CDR1 is ENHRY and CDR2 is SYGVKD. V lost 2 bases, J lost 4 bases, and 6 bases lay in between. The CDR3 region has the DNA TGTGCCATCAGTGAGGAGGGAGGAAACACCATATATTTT. It specifies CAISEEGGNTIYF.

V is TRBV2 and J is TRBJ1-4; D perhaps matches TRBD1 (5 bases). CDR1 is SNHLY and CDR2 is FYNNEI in the germline V gene. The CDR3 loop spans 13 amino acids. The V end lost 8 bases, the J end lost 6 bases, and 13 bases lay between the germline ends. The DNA for the CDR3 is TGTGCCAGCTTGTTTGGGGGGGATGAAAAACTGTTTTTT. It is translated as CASLFGGDEKLFF.

The chain recombines TRBV20-1 with TRBJ2-5, with D possibly being TRBD1 (5 bases). Germline lookup yields CDR1 DFQATT and CDR2 SNEGSKA (reference sequence). Trimming cost V 3 bases and J 4 bases, with 9 bases left between them. This CDR3 contains 12 residues. The CDR3 is CSASRGSETQYF. CDR3 coding DNA: TGCAGTGCTAGTAGGGGATCAGAGACCCAGTACTTC.

The CDR3 DNA sequence: TGCGCCAGCAGCTTTACGGCAGGGGGCCGAGAAACTGAAGCTTTCTTT. Translation: CASSFTAGGRETEAFF. V usage is TRBV5-1 and J usage is TRBJ1-1, with 8 bases matching TRBD1. The germline gives CDR1 SGHRS, CDR2 YFSETQ. This CDR3 is built from 16 residues. V gave up 2 bases and J gave up 5 bases; unmatched junction bases: 11.

This chain connects TRBV9 to TRBJ2-3; 10 bases fit TRBD1. V was clipped by 1 base and J by 5 bases; unmatched bases: 7. Looked up from germline, CDR1 is SGDLS and CDR2 is YYNGEE. The CDR3 extends over 16 amino acids. CDR3 DNA: TGTGCCAGCAGCGTATGGGACAGGGGTTTTATAGATACGCAGTATTTT. Translation gives CASSVWDRGFIDTQYF.

CDR3: CSVALAGLETQYF. CDR3 in DNA: TGCAGCGTAGCACTAGCGGGACTGGAGACCCAGTACTTC. The chain has TRBV29-1 and TRBJ2-5, with 10 bases identical to TRBD2. This CDR3 has 13 residues. V was clipped by 6 bases and J by 5 bases; unmatched bases: 6. CDR1 SQVTM and CDR2 ANQGSEA come from the germline V gene. The variable domain in full, with the rest retrieved from reference TRBV29-1 and TRBJ2-5, is SAVISQKPSRDICQRGTSLTIQCQVDSQVTMMFWYRQQPGQSLTLIATANQGSEATYESGFVIDKFPISRPNLTFSTLTVSNMSPEDSSIYLCSVALAGLETQYFGPGTRLLVL.

This clone was observed once. The V call is TRBV5-4, the J call TRBJ2-7, with 12 bases that match TRBD2. The germline CDR1 and CDR2 sequences are SGHNT and YYREEE (reference sequence). CDR3 length: 16 residues. The V segment lost 1 base and the J segment 4 bases; nucleotides outside the gene matches: 6. The CDR3 bases are TGTGCCAGCAGCTTGAGACTAGCGGGAGCAGGGTACGAGCAGTACTTC. Protein: CASSLRLAGAGYEQYF.

The V gene is TRBV5-4, the J gene TRBJ1-5; D perhaps matches TRBD1 (6 bases). Trimming pared 2 bases from V and 4 bases from J, leaving 10 bases between. Germline V gives CDR1 SGHNT, CDR2 YYREEE (reference sequence). This CDR3 is 14 amino acids long. This CDR3 is CASSLGGPNQPQHF. The CDR3 DNA reads as TGTGCCAGCAGCTTAGGGGGGCCGAATCAGCCCCAGCATTTT. Full variable domain (rest looked up from reference TRBV5-4 and TRBJ1-5): ETGVTQSPTHLIKTRGQQVTLRCSSQSGHNTVSWYQQALGQGPQFIFQYYREEENGRGNFPPRFSGLQFPNYSSELNVNALELDDSALYLCASSLGGPNQPQHFGDGTRLSIL.

Here the CDR3 reads CASSFLQQGASNTQYF. The CDR3 DNA reads TGTGCCAGCAGTTTTCTCCAACAGGGGGCATCTAATACGCAGTATTTT. J is TRBJ2-3 and V is TRBV28; 9 bases are shared with TRBD1. With 3 bases clipped from V and 7 bases from J, the junction kept 11 bases outside the gene matches. This CDR3 has 16 amino acids. CDR1 is MDHEN and CDR2 is SYDVKM in the germline V gene.

This chain links TRBV7-8 with TRBJ2-7; 9 bases map to TRBD2. The CDR3 is 20 amino acids. V trimming: 1 base; J trimming: 0 bases; junction bases outside the gene matches: 16. CDR1 is SGHVS, CDR2 FQNEAQ, per germline. The CDR3 is CASSLGTAGGVGSGSYEQYF. CDR3 sequence (DNA): TGTGCCAGCAGCTTAGGGACAGCGGGAGGAGTCGGCTCGGGCTCCTACGAGCAGTACTTC.

The rearrangement links TRBV4-2 to TRBJ1-1, with D perhaps TRBD1 (6 bases). The CDR3 is 15 residues long. Germline V gene lookup returns CDR1 LGHNA and CDR2 YNFKEQ. Trimming took 4 bases from V and 4 from J, leaving 16 bases between them. The CDR3 protein is CASSLTGGVTTEAFF. The CDR3 DNA reads as TGTGCCAGCAGCCTGACAGGAGGGGTGACCACTGAAGCTTTCTTT.

This rearrangement joins TRBV28 to TRBJ1-2; the D is unclear. CDR1 is MDHEN and CDR2 is SYDVKM in the germline V gene. The CDR3 loop spans 13 amino acids. The V gene lost 2 bases and the J gene lost 6 bases, with 10 bases spanning the gap. In DNA, the CDR3 is TGTGCCAGCAGTTTAGATAGATGGGATGGCTACACCTTC. It codes for CASSLDRWDGYTF.

This clone was observed once. This chain links TRBV27 with TRBJ1-2; D gene uncertain. CDR1 MNHEY and CDR2 SMNVEV come from the germline V gene (reference sequence). The CDR3 runs to 14 residues. Trimming removed 6 bases at V and 2 bases at J, with 13 bases between. DNA of the CDR3: TGTGCCAGCAGCCGTTCGGGCCTCAACTATGGCTACACCTTC. This sequence encodes CASSRSGLNYGYTF.

Note on this clone: Other DNA sequences from this sample encode an identical CDR3 as well. V is TRBV6-5 and J is TRBJ1-5; perhaps TRBD1 as D (5 bases). The CDR3 sequence is 13 residues long. V lost 2 bases, J lost 7 bases, and 9 bases lay in between. Germline V lookup: CDR1 MNHEY, CDR2 SVGAGI. Here the CDR3 reads CASSYERGQPQHF. In DNA form, the CDR3 reads TGTGCCAGCAGTTACGAACGGGGGCAGCCCCAGCATTTT.

The chain employs TRBV5-1 and TRBJ1-2; TRBD1 is a possible D gene (6 bases). Looked up from germline, CDR1 is SGHRS and CDR2 is YFSETQ. Deletions cut 3 bases from V and 7 bases from J, with 13 bases between. This CDR3 region has 13 residues. The CDR3 loop is CASSWTELSGYTF. CDR3 DNA sequence: TGCGCCAGCAGCTGGACAGAATTGAGTGGCTACACCTTC.

V gene TRBV2 combines with J gene TRBJ1-6, with D maybe TRBD1 (5 bases). This CDR3 has 16 residues. V lost 2 bases, J lost 10 bases, and 18 bases lay in between. Germline assignment: CDR1 SNHLY and CDR2 FYNNEI. This CDR3 reads CASSESPGQGGSPLHF. The CDR3 nucleotides are TGTGCCAGCAGTGAATCCCCTGGGCAGGGTGGATCACCCCTCCACTTT. Variable domain in full (rest from reference TRBV2 and TRBJ1-6): EPEVTQTPSHQVTQMGQEVILRCVPISNHLYFYWYRQILGQKVEFLVSFYNNEISEKSEIFDDQFSVERPDGSNFTLKIRSTKLEDSAMYFCASSESPGQGGSPLHFGNGTRLTVT.

This chain links TRBV5-6 with TRBJ2-2, with D hard to call. This CDR3 is built from 14 residues. CDR1 and CDR2 from the germline V gene are SGHDT and YYEEEE. V lost 0 bases, J lost 1 base, and 4 bases lay in between. The chain's CDR3 is CASSLALNTGELFF. CDR3 DNA: TGTGCCAGCAGCTTGGCCCTGAACACCGGGGAGCTGTTTTTT.

This chain connects TRBV4-2 to TRBJ2-6; 7 bases are a match to TRBD1. This CDR3 is built from 15 residues. V lost 4 bases to trimming and J lost 2 bases; unmatched junction nucleotides: 2. Looked up from germline, CDR1 is LGHNA and CDR2 is YNFKEQ. CDR3 sequence: CASSLTGPGANVLTF. CDR3 in DNA: TGTGCCAGCAGCCTGACAGGGCCTGGGGCCAACGTCCTGACTTTC.

The genes are TRBV10-2 and TRBJ2-5, with D possibly called TRBD1 or TRBD2 (5 bases each). The CDR3 consists of 12 residues. Germline V gene sequence: CDR1 WSHSY, CDR2 SAAADI. Trimming left V 6 bases short and J 5 bases short, with 10 bases between. The CDR3 nucleotides are TGCGCCAGCAGGGGACCGGCGGAGACCCAGTACTTC. The encoded protein is CASRGPAETQYF.

V usage is TRBV7-9 and J usage is TRBJ1-2, with D possibly being TRBD1 (5 bases). V was pared by 6 bases and J by 8 bases, with 25 bases between. The CDR3 is 16 residues long. In germline, CDR1 is SEHNR, CDR2 FQNEAQ (reference sequence). Here the CDR3 DNA reads TGTGCCAGCAGGGGGGGGGTCACCGGCCAGGGCTACGGCTACACCTTC. Its protein product is CASRGGVTGQGYGYTF.